One T cell receptor (beta chain) is described in this entry. No antigen is known for it. Single viable CD3+CD4+CD8-CD45RO+ cells were sorted as the memory CD4+ T cells. As handled by the study authors: Out-of-frame sequences were removed, leaving about 2.2 million distinct TCRbeta sequences. The assay was immunoSEQ multiplex PCR, and TCRdb's table has in-frame clones only and misses some. From that table come the V and J calls and clone size; the DNA was used to work out D and trimming. The sample records about 38,000 clones, roughly 78% being singletons. This specimen belongs to a study of memory CD4+ T cells and cytomegalovirus serostatus. Study-level points and caveats: Each of 67 CMV-associated TCRbeta sequences occurred in one to five individuals.

The CDR3 totals 15 residues. V gave up 3 bases and J gave up 4 bases; unmatched junction bases: 6. Germline values: CDR1 SGDLS, CDR2 YYNGEE. The source of this sequence is an adult in good health and CMV-seropositive. Specimen: memory CD4+ T cells from blood. This chain links TRBV9 with TRBJ2-7; TRBD2 agrees at 11 bases. The CDR3, as DNA: TGTGCCAGCAGCGCTGGACTAGCGGGCGAGTACGAGCAGTACTTC. It codes for CASSAGLAGEYEQYF.